This T cell receptor (beta chain) stems from a study of blood T cell repertoires in COVID-19. Study context: Acute and convalescent COVID-19 specimens originated in the United States, Italy and Spain.

Methods used by the authors: Cell counts per sample came from amplifying reference gene primers. This table comes from immunoSEQ multiplex PCR, and its TCRdb copy is limited to in-frame clones, with some not included. The V and J calls and clone size are taken from that table; D and trimming were inferred from the DNA. This table has 100,000 or so clones, 85% appearing once. Germline V gene lookup returns CDR1 SGHAT and CDR2 FQNNGV. V was shortened by 1 base and J by 4 bases, with 19 bases between the two germline ends. The CDR3 length is 17 residues. V and J are TRBV11-2 and TRBJ2-5; possible D gene TRBD2, 6 bases. Sequenced material: peripheral blood. The receptor comes from a human donor in a cohort sampled during active COVID-19. The CDR3 spells CASSLGLLTRMGETQYF. CDR3 bases: TGTGCCAGCAGCTTAGGGTTGCTGACTAGGATGGGAGAGACCCAGTACTTC. The full variable domain, completed using reference TRBV11-2 and TRBJ2-5, is EAGVAQSPRYKIIEKRQSVAFWCNPISGHATLYWYQQILGQGPKLLIQFQNNGVVDDSQLPKDRFSAERLKGVDSTLKIQPAKLEDSAVYLCASSLGLLTRMGETQYFGPGTRLLVL.